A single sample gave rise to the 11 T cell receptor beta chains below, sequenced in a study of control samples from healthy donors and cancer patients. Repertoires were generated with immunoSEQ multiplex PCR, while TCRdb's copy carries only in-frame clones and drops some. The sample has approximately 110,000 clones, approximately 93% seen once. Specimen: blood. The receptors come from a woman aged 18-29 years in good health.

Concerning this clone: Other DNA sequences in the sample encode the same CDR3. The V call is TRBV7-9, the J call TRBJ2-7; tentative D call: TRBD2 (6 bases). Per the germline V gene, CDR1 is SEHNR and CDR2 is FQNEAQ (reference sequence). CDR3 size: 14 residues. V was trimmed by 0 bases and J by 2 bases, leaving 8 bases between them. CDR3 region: CASSLAGGPYEQYF. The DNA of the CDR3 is TGTGCCAGCAGCTTAGCGGGGGGTCCCTACGAGCAGTACTTC.

The CDR3 region is CASSWGQGRGTQYF. The CDR3, as DNA: TGTGCCAGCAGCTGGGGACAGGGCAGGGGTACGCAGTATTTT. The chain is built from TRBV7-9 and TRBJ2-3; 9 bases align to TRBD1. The CDR3 spans 14 residues. The junction had 7 bases not matched to a gene; V was cut back by 4 bases and J by 8 bases. Germline V gene lookup returns CDR1 SEHNR and CDR2 FQNEAQ (reference sequence).

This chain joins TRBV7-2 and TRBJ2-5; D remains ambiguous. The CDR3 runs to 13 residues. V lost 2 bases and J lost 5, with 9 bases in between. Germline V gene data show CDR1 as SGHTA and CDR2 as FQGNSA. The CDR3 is CASSLTPQETQYF. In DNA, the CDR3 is TGTGCCAGCAGCTTAACCCCTCAGGAGACCCAGTACTTC.

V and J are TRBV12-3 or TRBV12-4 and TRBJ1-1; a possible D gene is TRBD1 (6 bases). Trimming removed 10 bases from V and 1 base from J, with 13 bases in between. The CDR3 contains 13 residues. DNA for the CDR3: TGTGCCACCGCTTACAGGGCGAACACTGAAGCTTTCTTT. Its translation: CATAYRANTEAFF.

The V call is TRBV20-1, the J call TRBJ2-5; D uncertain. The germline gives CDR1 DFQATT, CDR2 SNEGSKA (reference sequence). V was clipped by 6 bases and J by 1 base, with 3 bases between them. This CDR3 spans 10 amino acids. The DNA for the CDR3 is TGCAGTGCGGGCCAAGAGACCCAGTACTTC. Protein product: CSAGQETQYF.

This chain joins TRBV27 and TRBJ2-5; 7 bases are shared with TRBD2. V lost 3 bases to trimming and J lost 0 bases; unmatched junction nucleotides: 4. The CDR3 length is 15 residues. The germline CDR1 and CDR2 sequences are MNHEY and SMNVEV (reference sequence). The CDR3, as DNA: TGTGCCAGCAGTTTCGCGGGAGCGTACCAAGAGACCCAGTACTTC. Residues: CASSFAGAYQETQYF.

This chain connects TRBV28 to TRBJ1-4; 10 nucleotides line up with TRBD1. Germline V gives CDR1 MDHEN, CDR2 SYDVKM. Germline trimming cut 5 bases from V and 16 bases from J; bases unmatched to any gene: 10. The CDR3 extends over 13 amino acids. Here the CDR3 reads CASSGTGVAERFF. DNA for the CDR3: TGTGCCAGCAGTGGGACAGGGGTAGCCGAAAGGTTTTTT.

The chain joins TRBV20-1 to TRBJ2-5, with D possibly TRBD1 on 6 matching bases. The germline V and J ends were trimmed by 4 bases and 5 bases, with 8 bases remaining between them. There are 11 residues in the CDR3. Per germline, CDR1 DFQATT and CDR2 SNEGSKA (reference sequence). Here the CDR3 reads CSAKRGETQYF. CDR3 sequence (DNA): TGCAGTGCTAAAAGGGGGGAGACCCAGTACTTC.

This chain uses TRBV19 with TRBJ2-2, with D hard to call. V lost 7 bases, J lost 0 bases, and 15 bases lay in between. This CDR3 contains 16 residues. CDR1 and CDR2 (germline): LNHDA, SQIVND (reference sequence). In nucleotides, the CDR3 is TGTGCCAGTATTAGTAGGGCGGATTCGAACACCGGGGAGCTGTTTTTT. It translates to CASISRADSNTGELFF.

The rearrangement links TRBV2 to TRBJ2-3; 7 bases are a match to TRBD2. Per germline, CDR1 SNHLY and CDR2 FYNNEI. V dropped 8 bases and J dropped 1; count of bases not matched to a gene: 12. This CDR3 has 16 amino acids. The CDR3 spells CASQGRGGSGTDTQYF. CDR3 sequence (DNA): TGTGCCAGCCAAGGGAGAGGCGGGAGTGGCACAGATACGCAGTATTTT. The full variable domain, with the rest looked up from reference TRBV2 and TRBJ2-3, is EPEVTQTPSHQVTQMGQEVILRCVPISNHLYFYWYRQILGQKVEFLVSFYNNEISEKSEIFDDQFSVERPDGSNFTLKIRSTKLEDSAMYFCASQGRGGSGTDTQYFGPGTRLTVL.

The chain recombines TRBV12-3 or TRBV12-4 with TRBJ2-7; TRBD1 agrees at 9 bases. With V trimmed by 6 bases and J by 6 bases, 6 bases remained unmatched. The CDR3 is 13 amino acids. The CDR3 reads CASSPQGAGEQYF. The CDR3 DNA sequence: TGTGCCAGCAGCCCACAGGGGGCTGGCGAGCAGTACTTC.